The 28 T cell receptor beta chains below all came from one sample that was sequenced in a study of CD8 T cells in ankylosing spondylitis. TCRdb reprocessed the 5' RACE reads with MiXCR, giving one entry per CDR3 protein. The sample has roughly 200,000 distinct CDR3 sequences, around 13% seen once. The sequenced material came from blood, either unsorted or a sorted T cell fraction (not recorded which). These receptors were collected from a male donor with ankylosing spondylitis or in good health (not recorded which).

This clonotype has a handful of counts. The chain has TRBV6-1 and TRBJ1-5; D may be TRBD1 (6 bases). Germline-derived CDR1 and CDR2 are MNHNS and SASEGT. The CDR3 totals 16 residues. Trimming shortened V by 1 base and J by 6 bases, and 16 bases separated the two germline ends. In DNA, the CDR3 is TGTGCCAGCAGTGAAGGGGGGGCCTATTGGGCTCAGCCCCAGCATTTT. This codes for CASSEGGAYWAQPQHF.

V and J are TRBV15 and TRBJ2-7; D might be TRBD1 (6 bases). The V gene lost 3 bases and the J gene lost 1 base, with 10 bases spanning the gap. Germline values: CDR1 LNHNV, CDR2 YYDKDF (reference sequence). The CDR3 spans 14 residues. CDR3 nucleotides: TGTGCCACCAGCAGCCGGACAGAGTCCTACGAGCAGTACTTC. Residues: CATSSRTESYEQYF.

This rearrangement joins TRBV15 to TRBJ2-2; maybe TRBD1 (6 bases). The CDR3 length is 15 residues. Germline V gene data show CDR1 as LNHNV and CDR2 as YYDKDF (reference sequence). V lost 10 bases and J lost 3, with 18 bases in between. The chain's CDR3 is CAIPLQGTYTGELFF. The CDR3 nucleotides are TGTGCCATCCCCCTCCAGGGGACATACACCGGGGAGCTGTTTTTT.

Many counts were recorded for this clonotype. This sequence joins TRBV5-1 and TRBJ1-1, with 10 nucleotides matching TRBD1. The CDR3 covers 15 residues. V lost 4 bases to trimming and J lost 4 bases; unmatched junction nucleotides: 7. The germline gives CDR1 SGHRS, CDR2 YFSETQ. The CDR3 bases are TGCGCCAGCAGCGGACCGGGACAGGGGTTCACTGAAGCTTTCTTT. It yields the protein CASSGPGQGFTEAFF.

The chain combines TRBV4-1 with TRBJ2-1; D is possibly TRBD2 (7 bases). The CDR3 length is 17 residues. The V and J ends lost 0 bases and 7 bases respectively, with 19 bases between them. Germline CDR1 reads MGHRA; CDR2 reads YSYEKL. The CDR3 protein is CASSQDRGAGVTNEQFF. Written as DNA, the CDR3 is TGCGCCAGCAGCCAAGATCGGGGGGCGGGGGTTACTAATGAGCAGTTCTTC.

The chain is built from TRBV6-1 and TRBJ2-1; D may be TRBD1 (6 bases). Germline V lookup: CDR1 MNHNS, CDR2 SASEGT. The CDR3 contains 14 residues. The V end lost 9 bases, the J end lost 2 bases, and 14 bases lay between the germline ends. In DNA, the CDR3 is TGTGCCAGTTCCCAACAGGGAACCTACAATGAGCAGTTCTTC. This sequence encodes CASSQQGTYNEQFF.

Many counts were recorded for this clonotype. The V call is TRBV6-2 or TRBV6-3, the J call TRBJ2-7, with D unclear. With 2 bases removed from V and 0 bases from J, the gap between germline ends came to 8 bases. The CDR3 has 14 amino acids. Germline values: CDR1 MNHEY, CDR2 SVGEGT. The DNA for the CDR3 is TGTGCCAGCAGTTACGGGTCTAGCTCCTACGAGCAGTACTTC. Residues: CASSYGSSSYEQYF.

This clonotype was seen many times. The chain uses TRBV27 and TRBJ2-3; TRBD2 matches 8 bases. Germline V gene sequence: CDR1 MNHEY, CDR2 SMNVEV (reference sequence). This CDR3 has 15 residues. The J segment lost 4 bases and the V segment lost 2 bases, leaving 5 bases of the junction unmatched. The DNA of the CDR3 is TGTGCCAGCAGTTTAAGACTAGCGAGCCCAGATACGCAGTATTTT. It is translated as CASSLRLASPDTQYF.

This clonotype was detected ten times or more. This rearrangement joins TRBV7-8 to TRBJ2-2; a possible D gene is TRBD1 (6 bases). V lost 5 bases to trimming and J lost 1 base, with 17 bases between them. The CDR3 covers 17 residues. The germline gives CDR1 SGHVS, CDR2 FQNEAQ. CDR3 bases: TGTGCCAGCAGCCACGCCCCAGGGGCAATGAACACCGGGGAGCTGTTTTTT. Protein: CASSHAPGAMNTGELFF.

The chain couples TRBV11-1 to TRBJ2-5; D gene unclear. V was trimmed by 8 bases and J by 5 bases, leaving 9 bases between them. The CDR3 is 11 amino acids. Germline CDR1 is SGHAT and CDR2 is FQDESV (reference sequence). The CDR3 sequence is CASGASETQYF. CDR3 bases: TGTGCCAGCGGAGCCTCGGAGACCCAGTACTTC.

This clonotype was seen only a few times. This sequence joins TRBV6-5 and TRBJ1-4; no reliable D call. V dropped 4 bases and J dropped 5 bases, with 14 bases sitting between them. The CDR3 length is 15 residues. The germline V gene encodes CDR1 MNHEY and CDR2 SVGAGI. The CDR3 region has the DNA TGTGCCAGCAGTTTATTCCCGGACTCAAATGAAAAACTGTTTTTT. This gives the protein CASSLFPDSNEKLFF.

This clonotype appeared a few times. V usage is TRBV6-4 and J usage is TRBJ2-2; 9 nucleotides line up with TRBD2. Germline assignment: CDR1 MRHNA and CDR2 SNTAGT. Trimming took 2 bases from V and 3 from J; bases not matched to a gene: 13. CDR3 size: 19 residues. The CDR3 coding sequence is TGTGCCAGCAGTGACGGGGGGATTGCGGGAGGGCTTCACACCGGGGAGCTGTTTTTT. This sequence encodes CASSDGGIAGGLHTGELFF.

This clonotype was seen only a few times. The V gene is TRBV9, the J gene TRBJ1-1, with 8 positions matching TRBD1. J was trimmed by 3 bases and V by 4 bases; bases with no gene match: 8. CDR3 length equals 15 residues. CDR1 and CDR2 (germline): SGDLS, YYNGEE. Here the CDR3 DNA reads TGTGCCAGCAGCCCGGTACAGGGGGAGTACACTGAAGCTTTCTTT. Amino acids: CASSPVQGEYTEAFF.

V usage is TRBV5-1 and J usage is TRBJ1-1; 8 bases line up with TRBD1. The CDR3 extends over 13 amino acids. The V and J ends lost 0 bases and 11 bases, in that order; junction bases with no gene match: 6. The germline gives CDR1 SGHRS, CDR2 YFSETQ. CDR3 residues: CASSLAGTGDAFF. CDR3 nucleotide sequence: TGCGCCAGCAGCTTGGCTGGGACAGGTGACGCTTTCTTT.

The V call is TRBV3-1, the J call TRBJ2-2; maybe TRBD1 (6 bases). V lost 6 bases, J lost 5 bases, and 10 bases lay in between. Germline V gives CDR1 LGHDT, CDR2 YNNKEL (reference sequence). The CDR3 loop spans 13 amino acids. CDR3 bases: TGTGCCAGCAGTACTACAGGGACCGGGGAGCTGTTTTTT. Its translation: CASSTTGTGELFF.

The J gene is TRBJ2-2, the V gene TRBV19; 11 nucleotides line up with TRBD1. This CDR3 region has 17 residues. Germline V CDR1 and CDR2: LNHDA, SQIVND (reference sequence). V gave up 5 bases and J gave up 0 bases; unmatched junction bases: 5. For the CDR3, the DNA is TGTGCCAGTAGTGCATCGGACAGGGGGCCGAACACCGGGGAGCTGTTTTTT. It yields the protein CASSASDRGPNTGELFF.

This clonotype was seen many times. V is TRBV2 and J is TRBJ1-2; a weak D match, TRBD1 (5 bases). The germline CDR1 and CDR2 sequences are SNHLY and FYNNEI. The CDR3 covers 12 residues. V dropped 6 bases and J dropped 5 bases, with 10 bases sitting between them. The CDR3 region is CASSGTTYGYTF. The CDR3 region has the DNA TGTGCCAGCAGCGGGACCACGTATGGCTACACCTTC.

This clonotype was counted a few times. The chain carries TRBV27 and TRBJ2-1; 7 bases align to TRBD1. The CDR3 is 15 amino acids. Germline trimming cut 5 bases from V and 7 bases from J; bases unmatched to any gene: 11. Germline values: CDR1 MNHEY, CDR2 SMNVEV (reference sequence). In DNA form, the CDR3 reads TGTGCCAGCAGTCTCCAACAGGGGATGTTGAATGAGCAGTTCTTC. This sequence encodes CASSLQQGMLNEQFF.

The chain recombines TRBV6-5 with TRBJ2-5; D is unclear. The germline gives CDR1 MNHEY, CDR2 SVGAGI. V was shortened by 0 bases and J by 2 bases, with 13 bases between the two germline ends. There are 16 residues in the CDR3. The CDR3 DNA sequence: TGTGCCAGCAGTTACTCGATGGCCCAGCCGCAAGAGACCCAGTACTTC. The encoded protein is CASSYSMAQPQETQYF.

The genes are TRBV4-1 and TRBJ1-3; the D gene is possibly TRBD1 (6 bases). V was clipped by 3 bases and J by 2 bases, with 11 bases between them. The CDR3 totals 15 residues. Germline CDR1 MGHRA, CDR2 YSYEKL. In DNA form, the CDR3 reads TGCGCCAGCAGCCAGCTACAGGGCACTGGAAACACCATATATTTT. The encoded protein is CASSQLQGTGNTIYF.

Notes on this clonotype: Because it lacks the conserved phenylalanine or tryptophan at the end, this CDR3 is likely a read error. The chain combines TRBV7-8 with TRBJ2-4; no clear D. V lost 4 bases and J lost 5, with 12 bases in between. This CDR3 spans 14 amino acids. Germline lookup yields CDR1 SGHVS and CDR2 FQNEAQ. CDR3 sequence reads: CASSSTVGENIQYS. In nucleotides, the CDR3 is TGTGCCAGCAGCTCGACCGTCGGAGAAAACATTCAGTACTCC.

The chain couples TRBV9 to TRBJ1-4; unclear D gene. The CDR3 runs to 12 residues. V gave up 2 bases and J gave up 6 bases, with 5 bases separating them. Germline V CDR1 and CDR2: SGDLS, YYNGEE. CDR3 coding DNA: TGTGCCAGCAGCGTGGGCCATGAAAAACTGTTTTTT. It specifies CASSVGHEKLFF.

V gene TRBV19 combines with J gene TRBJ2-1; possibly TRBD2 for D (6 bases). Per germline, CDR1 LNHDA and CDR2 SQIVND (reference sequence). Trimming removed 3 bases at V and 3 bases at J, with 18 bases between. The CDR3 runs 17 residues. CDR3 in DNA: TGTGCCAGTAGTATCGGCTGGGCGGAGACTAGCTACAATGAGCAGTTCTTC. This encodes CASSIGWAETSYNEQFF.

J is TRBJ1-2 and V is TRBV9; D unresolved. Trimming cost V 4 bases and J 7 bases, with 14 bases left between them. CDR1 is SGDLS, CDR2 YYNGEE, per germline. This CDR3 is 13 amino acids long. This CDR3 is CASSLAKHTGYTF. CDR3 nucleotides: TGTGCCAGCAGCCTAGCCAAGCATACTGGCTACACCTTC.

The chain employs TRBV25-1 and TRBJ2-7; D possibly corresponds to TRBD1 (6 bases). Germline-derived CDR1 and CDR2 are MGHDK and SYGVNS. CDR3 length: 14 amino acids. Trimming removed 4 bases from V and 3 bases from J, with 13 bases in between. CDR3 sequence: CASSGRNRDYEQYF. CDR3 DNA sequence: TGTGCCAGCAGTGGAAGAAACAGGGACTACGAGCAGTACTTC.

The chain couples TRBV4-1 to TRBJ1-1, with TRBD1 matching over 8 bases. Germline CDR1 reads MGHRA; CDR2 reads YSYEKL. After removal of 3 bases from V and 8 bases from J, the junction contained 8 bases not matched to a gene. This CDR3 region has 14 residues. CDR3 nucleotides: TGCGCCAGCAGCCAGGACCAGGGGGCAGCCGAAGCTTTCTTT. Encoded protein: CASSQDQGAAEAFF.

This clonotype appeared many times. The genes are TRBV6-5 and TRBJ2-2; D call uncertain. Germline V gene lookup returns CDR1 MNHEY and CDR2 SVGAGI. The CDR3 is 12 residues long. The V and J ends lost 6 bases and 4 bases respectively, with 6 bases between them. CDR3 in DNA: TGTGCCAGCAGGGTGGGCACCGGGGAGCTGTTTTTT. Translated, it gives CASRVGTGELFF.

The chain has TRBV5-8 and TRBJ1-1; unclear D gene. The CDR3 runs to 13 residues. The V gene's germline CDR1 is SGHTS and CDR2 YDEGEE. V dropped 5 bases and J dropped 0 bases, with 8 bases sitting between them. This chain's CDR3 is CASRVTLNTEAFF. The CDR3 coding sequence is TGTGCCAGCAGGGTTACACTGAACACTGAAGCTTTCTTT.